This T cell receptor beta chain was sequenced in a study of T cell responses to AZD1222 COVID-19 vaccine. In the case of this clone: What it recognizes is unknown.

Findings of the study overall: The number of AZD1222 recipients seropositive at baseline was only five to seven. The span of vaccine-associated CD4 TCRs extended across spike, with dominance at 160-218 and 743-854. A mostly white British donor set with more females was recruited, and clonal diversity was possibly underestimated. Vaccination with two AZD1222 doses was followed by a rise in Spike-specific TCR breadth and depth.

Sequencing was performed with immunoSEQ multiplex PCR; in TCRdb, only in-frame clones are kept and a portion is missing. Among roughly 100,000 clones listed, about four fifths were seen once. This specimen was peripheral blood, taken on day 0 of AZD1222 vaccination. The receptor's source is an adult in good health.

CDR3 nucleotide sequence: TGTGCCATCAGGTACCGACAGGCCATTAACTATGGCTACACCTTC. Amino acids: CAIRYRQAINYGYTF. This chain links TRBV10-3 with TRBJ1-2; tentatively, D is TRBD1 (6 bases). Germline CDR1 ENHRY, CDR2 SYGVKD. This CDR3 is 15 amino acids long. V was pared by 6 bases and J by 1 base, with 15 bases between.